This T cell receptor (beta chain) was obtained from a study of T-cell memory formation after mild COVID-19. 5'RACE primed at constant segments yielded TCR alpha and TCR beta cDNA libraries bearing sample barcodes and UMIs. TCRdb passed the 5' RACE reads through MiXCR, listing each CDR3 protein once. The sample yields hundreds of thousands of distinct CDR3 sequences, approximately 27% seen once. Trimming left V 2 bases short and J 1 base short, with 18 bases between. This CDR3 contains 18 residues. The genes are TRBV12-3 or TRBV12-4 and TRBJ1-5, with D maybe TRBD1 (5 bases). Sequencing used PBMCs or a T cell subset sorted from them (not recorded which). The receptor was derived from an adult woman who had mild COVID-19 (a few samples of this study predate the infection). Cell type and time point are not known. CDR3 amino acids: CASSLMIRGGVSNQPQHF. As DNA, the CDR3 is TGTGCCAGCAGTTTAATGATTAGGGGCGGAGTGAGCAATCAGCCCCAGCATTTT.